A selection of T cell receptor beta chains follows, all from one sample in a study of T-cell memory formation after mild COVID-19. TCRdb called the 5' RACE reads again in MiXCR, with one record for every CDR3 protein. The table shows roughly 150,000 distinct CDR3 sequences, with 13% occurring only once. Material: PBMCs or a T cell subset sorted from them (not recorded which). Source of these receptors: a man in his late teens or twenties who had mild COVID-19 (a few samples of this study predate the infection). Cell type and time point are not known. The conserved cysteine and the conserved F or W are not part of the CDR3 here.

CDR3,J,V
ASSSTGAYEQY,TRBJ2-7,TRBV6-6
ASKSGSGGPNTGELF,TRBJ2-2,TRBV19
ASSLVPQETQY,TRBJ2-5,TRBV7-7
ASSLRSGDLGELF,TRBJ2-2,TRBV12-3/TRBV12-4
ASSPGTSGGVWQETQY,TRBJ2-5,TRBV7-6
ASSPNLLGTIY,TRBJ1-3,TRBV12-3/TRBV12-4
ASRRQEGSPLH,TRBJ1-6,TRBV6-5
ASSPSGVMNTEAF,TRBJ1-1,TRBV3-1
ASSPRDTKNIQY,TRBJ2-4,TRBV7-2
ASSSRTSSATQY,TRBJ2-3,TRBV11-2
SARTEANEQF,TRBJ2-1,TRBV20-1
ASSIHTGQGETQY,TRBJ2-5,TRBV11-2
ASSASGGRGDTQY,TRBJ2-3,TRBV7-2
SARIQETQY,TRBJ2-5,TRBV20-1
ASGGVGNEQF,TRBJ2-1,TRBV3-1